Below, 2 T cell receptor beta chains from the same sample are listed, as sequenced in a study of blood T cell repertoires in COVID-19. The method was immunoSEQ multiplex PCR; TCRdb's version includes in-frame clones alone and lacks a portion of them. The table has about 120,000 clones, roughly 91% seen once. The sample consisted of peripheral blood. The receptor source for this set is a human donor with acute or convalescent COVID-19. The donor label of this sample is uncertain.

A single count supports this clone. This rearrangement joins TRBV6-2 or TRBV6-3 to TRBJ2-1; D unresolved. This CDR3 spans 13 amino acids. V was clipped by 6 bases and J by 4 bases, with 10 bases between them. Germline lookup yields CDR1 MNHEY and CDR2 SVGEGT. The chain's CDR3 is CASSYDTYNEQFF. The CDR3 region has the DNA TGTGCCAGCAGCTATGACACTTACAATGAGCAGTTCTTC.

This chain uses TRBV28 with TRBJ2-5; 10 bases match TRBD2. The CDR3 is 15 amino acids. Trimming took 5 bases from V and 4 from J; bases not matched to a gene: 7. Germline loops: CDR1 MDHEN, CDR2 SYDVKM. The CDR3 DNA reads as TGTGCCAGCAGTGCAAGCGGGAGGGGCTTAGAGACCCAGTACTTC. As protein: CASSASGRGLETQYF.